The 26 T cell receptor beta chains given below trace back to one sample, sequenced in a study of CD8+CD57+ T cells in acquired aplastic anemia. Genomic DNA templated the TCR beta VDJ and CDR3 profiling. From the reads, TCRdb called clonotypes with MiXCR, one entry per CDR3 protein. The sample lists roughly 170,000 distinct CDR3 sequences; about 64% were seen once. What was sequenced was sorted CD4+, CD8+, or CD8+CD57+ T cells (not recorded which) from PBMCs. The receptors shown here come from a human donor in good health.

The table lists this clonotype with many counts. This sequence joins TRBV5-1 and TRBJ2-7; weak D call: TRBD2 (6 bases). The CDR3 contains 16 residues. V lost 0 bases and J lost 2, with 15 bases in between. The V gene's germline CDR1 is SGHRS and CDR2 YFSETQ. The chain's CDR3 is CASSLAGLGGTYEQYF. CDR3 bases: TGCGCCAGCAGCTTGGCCGGACTCGGGGGAACCTACGAGCAGTACTTC. The full variable domain, completed using reference TRBV5-1 and TRBJ2-7, is KAGVTQTPRYLIKTRGQQVTLSCSPISGHRSVSWYQQTPGQGLQFLFEYFSETQRNKGNFPGRFSGRQFSNSRSEMNVSTLELGDSALYLCASSLAGLGGTYEQYFGPGTRLTVT.

This chain joins TRBV7-9 and TRBJ1-2; TRBD1 agrees at 9 bases. CDR3 length equals 14 residues. With V trimmed by 3 bases and J by 4 bases, 3 bases remained unmatched. Germline assignment: CDR1 SEHNR and CDR2 FQNEAQ (reference sequence). CDR3 amino acids: CASSLDRGLYGYTF. In DNA form, the CDR3 reads TGTGCCAGCAGCTTGGACAGGGGACTCTATGGCTACACCTTC.

This chain connects TRBV20-1 to TRBJ2-7; 12 positions agree with TRBD2. J lost 3 bases, V lost 6 bases, and 3 bases had no gene match. The CDR3 length is 13 residues. Germline assignment: CDR1 DFQATT and CDR2 SNEGSKA (reference sequence). The CDR3 here is CSAQLAGGYEQYF. Written as DNA, the CDR3 is TGCAGTGCCCAACTAGCGGGAGGCTACGAGCAGTACTTC.

V gene TRBV7-2 combines with J gene TRBJ1-5; D unclear. The CDR3 sequence is 13 residues long. Trimming cost V 4 bases and J 6 bases, with 10 bases left between them. CDR1 and CDR2 from the germline V gene are SGHTA and FQGNSA. The DNA of the CDR3 is TGTGCCAGCAGCTCCGACATAAGTCAGCCCCAGCATTTT. Amino acid sequence: CASSSDISQPQHF.

CDR3 sequence (DNA): TGCAGCGTTGCTGAGAACTATGGCTACACCTTC. Translated: CSVAENYGYTF. This chain links TRBV29-1 with TRBJ1-2, with no clear D. Germline V CDR1 and CDR2: SQVTM, ANQGSEA. V was trimmed by 4 bases and J by 2 bases, leaving 5 bases between them. CDR3 length: 11 residues.

As to this clonotype: One junction end disagrees with the germline gene, perhaps due to a read error. The J gene is TRBJ2-3, the V gene TRBV19; 8 bases fit TRBD2. Germline loops: CDR1 LNHDA, CDR2 SQIVND (reference sequence). The CDR3 length is 16 residues. DNA for the CDR3: TGTGCCAGTAGCATCCGCCGGGGTAGCGGGGTCTACGAGCAGTACTTT. Amino acids: CASSIRRGSGVYEQYF.

The chain couples TRBV19 to TRBJ1-3; 8 positions agree with TRBD1. CDR3 length equals 15 residues. J lost 0 bases, V lost 5 bases, and 3 bases had no gene match. The germline CDR1 and CDR2 sequences are LNHDA and SQIVND (reference sequence). The CDR3 region is CASSAQGASGNTIYF. The CDR3 nucleotides are TGTGCCAGTAGTGCCCAGGGGGCCTCTGGAAACACCATATATTTT.

The V and J genes are TRBV11-2 and TRBJ2-7; the match to TRBD2 covers 9 bases. J was trimmed by 5 bases and V by 5 bases; bases with no gene match: 7. Per germline, CDR1 SGHAT and CDR2 FQNNGV. The CDR3 covers 14 residues. This CDR3 is CASSLPGLAHEQYF. CDR3 nucleotides: TGTGCCAGCAGCCTTCCGGGACTAGCCCACGAGCAGTACTTC.

The V gene is TRBV20-1, the J gene TRBJ2-7; D uncertain. The length of the CDR3 is 13 residues. CDR1 and CDR2 (germline): DFQATT, SNEGSKA (reference sequence). Trimming removed 3 bases from V and 3 bases from J, with 12 bases in between. The DNA for the CDR3 is TGCAGTGCTAGGGGCGGACGAGACTACGAGCAGTACTTC. This sequence encodes CSARGGRDYEQYF.

The genes are TRBV7-9 and TRBJ2-7; D call uncertain. Deletions cut 7 bases from V and 6 bases from J, with 16 bases between. The CDR3 extends over 13 amino acids. Germline lookup yields CDR1 SEHNR and CDR2 FQNEAQ (reference sequence). The CDR3 region is CASNGRRLSEQYF. CDR3 in DNA: TGTGCCAGCAACGGACGTAGGCTAAGCGAGCAGTACTTC. The entire variable domain, with the rest obtained from reference TRBV7-9 and TRBJ2-7, is as follows: DTGVSQNPRHKITKRGQNVTFRCDPISEHNRLYWYRQTLGQGPEFLTYFQNEAQLEKSRLLSDRFSAERPKGSFSTLEIQRTEQGDSAMYLCASNGRRLSEQYFGPGTRLTVT.

V is TRBV12-3 or TRBV12-4 and J is TRBJ1-1; tentative D call: TRBD1 (5 bases). CDR3 length: 13 amino acids. V lost 6 bases, J lost 1 base, and 9 bases lay in between. Here the CDR3 reads CASRGTENTEAFF. In nucleotides, the CDR3 is TGTGCCAGCAGGGGGACGGAGAACACTGAAGCTTTCTTT.

The V call is TRBV2, the J call TRBJ2-7; D gene uncertain. This CDR3 is built from 15 residues. Trimming took off 3 bases at V and 2 bases at J, with 14 bases between the two ends. Germline loops: CDR1 SNHLY, CDR2 FYNNEI. CDR3 sequence reads: CASSDPVIGPYEQYV. The CDR3 bases are TGTGCCAGCAGTGACCCGGTGATAGGCCCCTACGAGCAGTACGTC.

Details on this clonotype: It is likely a read error, because the conserved phenylalanine at the end of the CDR3 is missing. V usage is TRBV28 and J usage is TRBJ1-2, with D tentatively TRBD1 (6 bases). This CDR3 spans 14 amino acids. Germline loops: CDR1 MDHEN, CDR2 SYDVKM. With 4 bases removed from V and 2 bases from J, the gap between germline ends came to 11 bases. CDR3 in DNA: TGTGCCAGCAGTTACGGGGGCGCGAACTATGGCTACACCTCC. It encodes CASSYGGANYGYTS.

CDR3 sequence: CSAITGSSYEQYF. The CDR3 DNA sequence: TGCAGTGCTATAACGGGCAGCTCCTACGAGCAGTACTTC. The chain is built from TRBV20-1 and TRBJ2-7; D is undetermined. Per germline, CDR1 DFQATT and CDR2 SNEGSKA (reference sequence). The CDR3 consists of 13 residues. V gave up 4 bases and J gave up 0 bases, with 10 bases separating them.

This clonotype was recorded at least ten times. The chain uses TRBV7-6 and TRBJ2-1; D unclear. The CDR3 has 16 residues. The ends were cut back, 5 bases at V and 5 bases at J, with 19 bases in the middle. In germline, CDR1 is SGHVS, CDR2 FNYEAQ. The CDR3, as DNA: TGTGCCAGCAGCGACCCCTTGGGCCTTGTGAACAATGAGCAGTTCTTC. It yields the protein CASSDPLGLVNNEQFF.

The chain recombines TRBV2 with TRBJ1-2; no clear D gene. Per the germline V gene, CDR1 is SNHLY and CDR2 is FYNNEI. V shed 1 base and J shed 4 bases, with 4 bases lying between them. The CDR3 loop spans 12 amino acids. This CDR3 reads CASSEGSYGYTF. The CDR3 DNA reads as TGTGCCAGCAGTGAAGGGTCCTATGGCTACACCTTC.

Only one count was recorded for this clonotype. The J gene is TRBJ2-3, the V gene TRBV13, with D perhaps matching TRBD1 (6 bases). Between the trimmed V and J ends, which lost 5 bases and 1 base, there was a span of 13 bases. Germline CDR1 is PRHDT and CDR2 is FYEKMQ (reference sequence). The CDR3 runs 15 residues. The CDR3 loop reads CASSRSTGGTDTQYF. CDR3 in DNA: TGTGCCAGCAGCAGATCGACAGGTGGCACAGATACGCAGTATTTT.

This clonotype was seen many times. The chain uses TRBV6-6 and TRBJ2-7; D gene unclear. CDR1 and CDR2 (germline): MNHNY, SVGAGI (reference sequence). V was pared by 6 bases and J by 5 bases, with 20 bases between. The CDR3 loop spans 15 amino acids. This CDR3 reads CASSPYGSNAHEQYF. The CDR3 nucleotides are TGTGCCAGCAGCCCGTACGGGTCGAATGCTCACGAGCAGTACTTC.

This clonotype was observed a handful of times. This may come from a read error, since a much larger clone is one base off. The chain couples TRBV5-1 to TRBJ2-7; D might be TRBD1 (5 bases). The CDR3 contains 15 residues. V was cut by 0 bases and J by 2 bases, with 12 bases left in between. Germline V CDR1 and CDR2: SGHRS, YFSETQ. The CDR3 here is CASSLGVGPTYEQYF. CDR3 DNA: TGCGCCAGCAGCTTGGGTGTGGGGCCGACCTACGAGCAGTACTTC.

The chain uses TRBV29-1 and TRBJ1-1; 9 bases line up with TRBD1. CDR1 is SQVTM, CDR2 ANQGSEA, per germline. With 3 bases clipped from V and 3 bases from J, the junction kept 2 bases outside the gene matches. CDR3 size: 13 residues. CDR3 DNA sequence: TGCAGCGTTGAGAGGACAGGGGACACTGAAGCTTTCTTT. It codes for CSVERTGDTEAFF.

The table lists this clonotype with many counts. The CDR3 loop reads CASSQGWPPVGAFF. The DNA for the CDR3 is TGTGCCAGCAGCCAAGGGTGGCCGCCGGTCGGAGCTTTCTTT. The chain recombines TRBV14 with TRBJ1-1; no clear D. The CDR3 loop spans 14 amino acids. CDR1 and CDR2 from the germline V gene are SGHDN and FVKESK. V was shortened by 1 base and J by 10 bases, with 16 bases between the two germline ends.

This clonotype was counted ten times or more. The chain combines TRBV2 with TRBJ2-5; TRBD2 agrees at 9 bases. Germline assignment: CDR1 SNHLY and CDR2 FYNNEI. The CDR3 extends over 14 amino acids. The V segment lost 3 bases and the J segment 4 bases; nucleotides outside the gene matches: 3. The CDR3 is CASSDLAGLETQYF. The CDR3 coding sequence is TGTGCCAGCAGTGACCTAGCGGGACTAGAGACCCAGTACTTC.

The chain couples TRBV24-1 to TRBJ1-5, with 8 positions matching TRBD1. Per germline, CDR1 KGHDR and CDR2 SFDVKD. After removal of 5 bases from V and 7 bases from J, the junction contained 9 bases not matched to a gene. This CDR3 region has 15 residues. The CDR3 loop is CATSGTGTGKQPQHF. The CDR3 nucleotides read TGTGCCACCAGTGGAACCGGGACAGGAAAACAGCCCCAGCATTTT.

Regarding this clonotype: Just one base apart from a much larger clone, this may be a read error. This chain uses TRBV6-2 or TRBV6-3 with TRBJ1-6, with D hard to call. Germline V gene lookup returns CDR1 MNHEY and CDR2 SVGEGT. Between the trimmed V and J ends, which lost 5 bases and 4 bases, there was a span of 12 bases. This CDR3 region has 15 residues. CDR3 sequence (DNA): TGTGCCAGCAGTCTTCCAAGCGTATATAATTCACCCCTCCACTTT. It is translated as CASSLPSVYNSPLHF.

This sequence joins TRBV7-8 and TRBJ2-7; no definite D call. This CDR3 is built from 14 residues. V was shortened by 5 bases and J by 5 bases, with 16 bases between the two germline ends. Germline V gene lookup returns CDR1 SGHVS and CDR2 FQNEAQ. The CDR3 DNA follows: TGTGCCAGCAGCAAGCCGGGCCTGTCCCACGAGCAGTACTTC. Protein: CASSKPGLSHEQYF. The whole variable domain, filled in from reference TRBV7-8 and TRBJ2-7, reads GAGVSQSPRYKVAKRGQDVALRCDPISGHVSLFWYQQALGQGPEFLTYFQNEAQLDKSGLPSDRFFAERPEGSVSTLKIQRTQQEDSAVYLCASSKPGLSHEQYFGPGTRLTVT.

The V gene is TRBV2, the J gene TRBJ2-7; a weak D match, TRBD1 (6 bases). The CDR3 has 14 residues. V shed 6 bases and J shed 4 bases, with 16 bases lying between them. Germline V CDR1 and CDR2: SNHLY, FYNNEI. CDR3 in amino acids: CASSPKQGHYEQYF. CDR3 in DNA: TGTGCCAGCAGCCCTAAACAGGGCCATTACGAGCAGTACTTC.